Listed below are T cell receptor beta chains from one sample, sequenced in a study of STAT5B mutations in CD4+ large granular lymphocyte leukemia. Libraries were prepared by immunoSEQ multiplex PCR; TCRdb keeps only in-frame clonotypes and omits some of them. The sample contains 40,000 or so clones, around 72% of which appear only once. The source material was CD4+ T cells from blood buffy coats. Source of these receptors: a human donor in good health. Both conserved end residues are part of each CDR3. The order of the fields is V gene, J gene, D gene, clone size, CDR3 DNA, CDR3 protein. A D gene is named only where the DNA matches it firmly. The listing skips clone size in some rows; elsewhere it reads once, few, many or a size class.

v_call: TRBV19
j_call: TRBJ1-5
d_call: TRBD1
clone_size: -
cdr3_nt: TGTGCCAGTAGTATAAGGCTTCGGTTACGACAGGGGCCTGCCTTGAGCAATCAGCCCCAGCATTTT
cdr3_aa: CASSIRLRLRQGPALSNQPQHF

v_call: TRBV19
j_call: TRBJ2-1
d_call: TRBD1
clone_size: -
cdr3_nt: TGTGCCAGTAGGGGATACCGGGACAGGGCCTCTGAGCAGTTCTTC
cdr3_aa: CASRGYRDRASEQFF

v_call: TRBV25-1
j_call: TRBJ2-3
d_call: -
clone_size: -
cdr3_nt: TGTGCCAGCAGTGCTACCACAGATACGCAGTATTTT
cdr3_aa: CASSATTDTQYF

v_call: TRBV6-4
j_call: TRBJ2-1
d_call: TRBD2
clone_size: once
cdr3_nt: TGTGCCAGCAGTGACTCGTGGGGGGGGTACAATGAGCAGTTCTTC
cdr3_aa: CASSDSWGGYNEQFF

v_call: TRBV19
j_call: TRBJ2-2
d_call: TRBD1
clone_size: -
cdr3_nt: TGTGCCAGTTACAGAGCAGGGACAGGGGGGCCCGGGGAGCTGTTTTTT
cdr3_aa: CASYRAGTGGPGELFF

v_call: TRBV4-2
j_call: TRBJ1-2
d_call: -
clone_size: few
cdr3_nt: TGTGCCAGCAGCCAAGGTCAAGGACAGAGCTATGGCTACACCTTC
cdr3_aa: CASSQGQGQSYGYTF

v_call: TRBV5-6
j_call: TRBJ2-3
d_call: -
clone_size: -
cdr3_nt: TGTGCCAGCAGCTTGACAGCCACAGATACGCAGTATTTT
cdr3_aa: CASSLTATDTQYF

v_call: TRBV7-9
j_call: TRBJ2-1
d_call: TRBD1
clone_size: -
cdr3_nt: TGTGCCAGCAGCTCACAGGGGTACGGCAATCAGCAGTTCTTC
cdr3_aa: CASSSQGYGNQQFF

v_call: TRBV6-1
j_call: TRBJ2-5
d_call: -
clone_size: -
cdr3_nt: TGTGCCAGCAGTGAAGCGCTTGGGGGAAGGGCCCAGTACTTC
cdr3_aa: CASSEALGGRAQYF

v_call: TRBV9
j_call: TRBJ1-2
d_call: -
clone_size: -
cdr3_nt: TGTGCCAGCAGCGTAGCTGGGGGACACCTCTATGGCTACACCTTC
cdr3_aa: CASSVAGGHLYGYTF

v_call: TRBV19
j_call: TRBJ1-1
d_call: TRBD1
clone_size: -
cdr3_nt: TGTGCCAGTAAAGGACAGGGACAATCGGAAGCTTTCTTT
cdr3_aa: CASKGQGQSEAFF